A single sample is the source of the 22 T cell receptor beta chains below, sequenced in a study of Ad26.COV2.S vaccination and SARS-CoV-2 variants. The treatment: some 20 received Ad26.COV2.S at low or high dose, single or two shots; 5 received placebo; per-sample allocation not given. Samples analyzed were those drawn on day 63 after the first vaccine or placebo injection. Assay used: immunoSEQ multiplex PCR; TCRdb lists only in-frame clones, some missing. This sample has 350,000 to 500,000 clones; around 91% occur once, and the top ten carry roughly 4.3%. This specimen was peripheral blood, taken in a trial of Ad26.COV2.S vaccine versus placebo. Source of these receptors: a person between 18 and 60 years old who received the Ad26.COV2.S COVID-19 vaccine or a placebo.

The chain has TRBV2 and TRBJ2-7; TRBD2 agrees at 9 bases. The CDR3 is made up of 15 amino acids. Germline CDR1 reads SNHLY; CDR2 reads FYNNEI. With V trimmed by 6 bases and J by 5 bases, 11 bases remained unmatched. In DNA, the CDR3 is TGTGCCAGCAGCCTGCAGCGGGGGGCTTCGAACGAGCAGTACTTC. Translating gives CASSLQRGASNEQYF.

The rearrangement links TRBV7-2 to TRBJ2-7, with D unresolved. The V gene lost 5 bases and the J gene lost 6 bases, with 14 bases spanning the gap. CDR3 length: 13 residues. CDR1 SGHTA and CDR2 FQGNSA come from the germline V gene. The CDR3, as DNA: TGTGCCAGCAGCCCACCTATGCGGTCCGAGCAGTACTTC. It yields the protein CASSPPMRSEQYF.

The V call is TRBV5-1, the J call TRBJ1-4; 7 bases are a match to TRBD1. The V segment lost 4 bases and the J segment 4 bases; nucleotides outside the gene matches: 4. Germline V gene data show CDR1 as SGHRS and CDR2 as YFSETQ. The CDR3 is made up of 14 amino acids. CDR3 sequence (DNA): TGCGCCAGCAGCACAACAGGGGTTAATGAAAAACTGTTTTTT. Translation gives CASSTTGVNEKLFF.

This sequence joins TRBV19 and TRBJ2-3, with 8 positions matching TRBD1. V shed 5 bases and J 2 bases; nucleotides not matched to a gene: 9. The CDR3 is 16 residues long. In germline, CDR1 is LNHDA, CDR2 SQIVND (reference sequence). The chain's CDR3 is CASSPWDRSITDTQYF. The CDR3 DNA reads as TGTGCCAGTAGTCCCTGGGACAGGTCCATCACAGATACGCAGTATTTT.

This chain joins TRBV19 and TRBJ2-7, with D perhaps matching TRBD2 (5 bases). CDR1 is LNHDA, CDR2 SQIVND, per germline (reference sequence). With 4 bases removed from V and 2 bases from J, the gap between germline ends came to 12 bases. The CDR3 totals 14 residues. The CDR3 region has the DNA TGTGCCAGTAGTACTAGCAGACACACCTACGAGCAGTACTTC. Amino acids: CASSTSRHTYEQYF.

The chain links TRBV14 to TRBJ2-1; possible D gene TRBD2, 5 bases. CDR1 and CDR2 (germline): SGHDN, FVKESK. The V end was cut by 4 bases, the J end by 4 bases, with 14 bases between. The CDR3 is 15 residues long. The CDR3 region has the DNA TGTGCCAGCAGCCGTAGCGATCCGTTTTACAATGAGCAGTTCTTC. Translating it yields CASSRSDPFYNEQFF.

The chain couples TRBV15 to TRBJ2-1; D gene unclear. CDR3 length equals 16 residues. CDR1 is LNHNV, CDR2 YYDKDF, per germline (reference sequence). Deletions cut 1 base from V and 4 bases from J, with 14 bases between. CDR3 in DNA: TGTGCCACCAGCAGAGTCGGCACCCGAAATTACAATGAGCAGTTCTTC. Translation gives CATSRVGTRNYNEQFF. The entire variable domain, with the rest obtained from reference TRBV15 and TRBJ2-1, is as follows: DAMVIQNPRYQVTQFGKPVTLSCSQTLNHNVMYWYQQKSSQAPKLLFHYYDKDFNNEADTPDNFQSRRPNTSFCFLDIRSPGLGDTAMYLCATSRVGTRNYNEQFFGPGTRLTVL.

The rearrangement uses TRBV30 and TRBJ1-6; the D is unclear. The V end was cut by 0 bases, the J end by 7 bases, with 16 bases between. The germline CDR1 and CDR2 sequences are GTSNPN and SVGIG (reference sequence). The CDR3 has 16 residues. The CDR3, as DNA: TGTGCCTGGAGTGTCCCAGGTCGGCAGAGGAATTCACCCCTCCACTTT. Amino acid sequence: CAWSVPGRQRNSPLHF.

This chain connects TRBV27 to TRBJ2-2; TRBD2 is a possible D gene (6 bases). This CDR3 is built from 14 residues. Germline CDR1 reads MNHEY; CDR2 reads SMNVEV (reference sequence). V lost 6 bases, J lost 4 bases, and 12 bases lay in between. CDR3 sequence: CASSVSGATGELFF. The CDR3 nucleotides are TGTGCCAGCAGCGTTAGCGGCGCCACCGGGGAGCTGTTTTTT.

The chain couples TRBV9 to TRBJ1-6; D unclear. The germline V and J ends were trimmed by 0 bases and 7 bases, with 5 bases remaining between them. CDR1 SGDLS and CDR2 YYNGEE come from the germline V gene. The CDR3 spans 13 residues. The CDR3, as DNA: TGTGCCAGCAGCGTAGGGACCAATTCACCCCTCCACTTT. Translating gives CASSVGTNSPLHF.

The rearrangement uses TRBV2 and TRBJ2-7, with TRBD2 matching 11 bases. With V trimmed by 7 bases and J by 6 bases, 17 bases remained unmatched. The CDR3 covers 17 residues. CDR1 and CDR2 from the germline V gene are SNHLY and FYNNEI. The CDR3 loop is CASTQTPPGLAVGEQYF. CDR3 bases: TGTGCCAGCACACAAACCCCACCGGGACTAGCGGTCGGCGAGCAGTACTTC.

The chain carries TRBV5-1 and TRBJ2-1, with 7 bases fitting TRBD2. CDR3 length equals 14 residues. V gave up 7 bases and J gave up 8 bases; unmatched junction bases: 12. Germline loops: CDR1 SGHRS, CDR2 YFSETQ. The CDR3 loop reads CASLGSGKFDEQFF. Here the CDR3 DNA reads TGCGCCAGCCTGGGCAGCGGGAAGTTCGATGAGCAGTTCTTC.

This chain uses TRBV7-3 with TRBJ1-1; tentative D call: TRBD1 (6 bases). CDR1 SGHTA and CDR2 FQGTGA come from the germline V gene. The V gene lost 1 base and the J gene lost 5 bases, with 11 bases spanning the gap. CDR3 length: 14 amino acids. CDR3 residues: CASSLKGEGTEAFF. Written as DNA, the CDR3 is TGTGCCAGCAGCTTAAAGGGGGAGGGGACTGAAGCTTTCTTT.

The V gene is TRBV3-1 (or the pseudogene TRBV3-2), the J gene TRBJ1-4, with D possibly being TRBD1 (6 bases). Germline CDR1 reads LGHDT; CDR2 reads YNNKEL (reference sequence). The length of the CDR3 is 16 residues. Trimming removed 8 bases from V and 0 bases from J, with 16 bases in between. The CDR3 coding sequence is TGTGCCAGCGGGAGGGGGGGTCTGGCAACTAATGAAAAACTGTTTTTT. Translated, it gives CASGRGGLATNEKLFF.

The V gene is TRBV10-3, the J gene TRBJ2-1; 13 nucleotides align to TRBD2. The J segment lost 9 bases and the V segment lost 5 bases, leaving 7 bases of the junction unmatched. This CDR3 comprises 15 residues. Germline values: CDR1 ENHRY, CDR2 SYGVKD. This CDR3 reads CAISSTSGRGGEQFF. The CDR3 bases are TGTGCCATCAGTTCCACTAGCGGGAGGGGGGGTGAGCAGTTCTTC.

The chain recombines TRBV20-1 with TRBJ2-6; no clear D. From germline, CDR1 is DFQATT and CDR2 SNEGSKA (reference sequence). CDR3 length: 13 amino acids. V lost 3 bases and J 2 bases, leaving 5 bases between the germline ends. CDR3 residues: CSASGPGANVLTF. In DNA, the CDR3 is TGCAGTGCTAGTGGACCTGGGGCCAACGTCCTGACTTTC.

The CDR3 reads CASSQRLGGQGVADTQYF. CDR3 coding DNA: TGTGCCAGCAGCCAACGTTTGGGCGGACAGGGTGTAGCAGATACGCAGTATTTT. The chain couples TRBV4-2 to TRBJ2-3; 8 nucleotides line up with TRBD1. Unmatched junction bases numbered 14, after V lost 2 bases and J lost 4 bases. CDR1 is LGHNA, CDR2 YNFKEQ, per germline. The CDR3 length is 18 residues.

V usage is TRBV28 and J usage is TRBJ2-7; D is undetermined. This CDR3 contains 16 residues. V lost 6 bases and J lost 0, with 18 bases in between. Germline loops: CDR1 MDHEN, CDR2 SYDVKM. CDR3 nucleotides: TGTGCCAGCAGACCAAGAGGCAGGAAAAACTCCTACGAGCAGTACTTC. Its protein is CASRPRGRKNSYEQYF.

This sequence joins TRBV28 and TRBJ2-7, with 14 bases aligning to TRBD2. J was trimmed by 6 bases and V by 3 bases; bases with no gene match: 7. CDR3 length: 16 amino acids. Per the germline V gene, CDR1 is MDHEN and CDR2 is SYDVKM. CDR3 in amino acids: CASSLGLAGDESEQYF. For the CDR3, the DNA is TGTGCCAGCAGTTTGGGACTAGCGGGAGACGAATCCGAGCAGTACTTC.

This chain links TRBV13 with TRBJ2-2, with D perhaps matching TRBD1 (5 bases). Germline V gene data show CDR1 as PRHDT and CDR2 as FYEKMQ (reference sequence). The CDR3 is made up of 12 amino acids. Trimming cost V 5 bases and J 5 bases, with 6 bases left between them. DNA for the CDR3: TGTGCCAGCAGCGACAGAACCGGGGAGCTGTTTTTT. Translated, it gives CASSDRTGELFF.

This chain connects TRBV12-3 or TRBV12-4 to TRBJ2-5; D gene ambiguous. The CDR3 has 12 amino acids. Deletions cut 5 bases from V and 4 bases from J, with 8 bases between. CDR3 nucleotides: TGTGCCAGCAGTAGGCACCCAGAGACCCAGTACTTC. Encoded protein: CASSRHPETQYF.

The gene calls are TRBV28 and TRBJ1-6; D might be TRBD1 (6 bases). Trimming cost V 3 bases and J 0 bases, with 9 bases left between them. Germline V gives CDR1 MDHEN, CDR2 SYDVKM. The CDR3 contains 16 residues. For the CDR3, the DNA is TGTGCCAGCAGTTTTACAGGGAGCTCCTATAATTCACCCCTCCACTTT. Translated: CASSFTGSSYNSPLHF.